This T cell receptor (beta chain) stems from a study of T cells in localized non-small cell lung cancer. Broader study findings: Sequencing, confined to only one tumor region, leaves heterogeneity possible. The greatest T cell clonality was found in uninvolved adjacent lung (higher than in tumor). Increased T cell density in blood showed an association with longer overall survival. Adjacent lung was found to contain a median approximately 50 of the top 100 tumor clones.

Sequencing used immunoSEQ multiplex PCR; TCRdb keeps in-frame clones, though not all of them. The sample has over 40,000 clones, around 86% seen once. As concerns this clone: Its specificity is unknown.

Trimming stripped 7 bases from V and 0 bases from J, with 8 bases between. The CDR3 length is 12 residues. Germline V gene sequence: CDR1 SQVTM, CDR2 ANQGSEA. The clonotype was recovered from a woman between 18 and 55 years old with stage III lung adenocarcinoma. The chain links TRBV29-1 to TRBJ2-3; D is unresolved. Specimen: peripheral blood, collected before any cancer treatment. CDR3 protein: CSGITSTDTQYF. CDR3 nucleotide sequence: TGCAGCGGGATCACTAGCACAGATACGCAGTATTTT.